These T cell receptor beta chains were read from a single sample in a study of shared clonotypes between healthy human individuals. Method: immunoSEQ multiplex PCR; TCRdb's copy keeps in-frame clones and lacks some. The sample has some 2.3 million clones, more than 80% seen once; the top ten hold about 0.37%. Sequenced material: naive CD4+ T cells from PBMCs. The receptors here all came from a man younger than 35 in good health. Some clones in this sample may be carry-over from other donors' samples. Both conserved end residues are part of each CDR3. Fields, in order: D gene, clone size, J gene, V gene, CDR3 DNA, CDR3 protein. D genes are given only for firm matches. The size of a clone is reported for some rows only, either as once, few or many, or as a class for expanded clones.

TRBD2,-,TRBJ2-1,TRBV19,TGTGCCAGTAGTGGAGGGGCTAGCGGGAACTACGAGCAGTTCTTC,CASSGGASGNYEQFF
-,-,TRBJ2-5,TRBV7-9,TGTGCCAGCAGCTCAGGACAGTACCAAGAGACCCAGTACTTC,CASSSGQYQETQYF
-,-,TRBJ2-2,TRBV2,TGTGCCAGCAGTGATGCGGCAGCGAACACCGGGGAGCTGTTTTTT,CASSDAAANTGELFF
TRBD2,-,TRBJ2-5,TRBV5-4,TGTGCCAGCAGCTTCAGCGGGACCAGGCCGGAGACCCAGTACTTC,CASSFSGTRPETQYF
TRBD2,-,TRBJ2-2,TRBV4-3,TGCGCCAGCAGCCAAGATGTGCGGGAGGGCAACGGGGAGCTGTTTTTT,CASSQDVREGNGELFF
-,-,TRBJ1-1,TRBV6-6,TGTGCCAGCAGTTACTCCGTGGGTAATCGAGCTTTCTTT,CASSYSVGNRAFF
-,once,TRBJ2-2,TRBV11-3,TGTGCCAGCAGCTCCTCAGGGGACACCGGGGAGCTGTTTTTT,CASSSSGDTGELFF
-,-,TRBJ2-7,TRBV18,TGTGCCAGCTCACCAATTCTGGCCCGCGAATTAACCCCCTACGAGCAGTACTTC,CASSPILARELTPYEQYF
-,-,TRBJ1-4,TRBV27,TGTGCCAGCAGTTCGGCGGACGGTAGGGAAAAACTGTTTTTT,CASSSADGREKLFF
TRBD2,-,TRBJ2-3,TRBV11-2,TGTGCCAGCAGCTTACTAGCGGGAGAAGACGATACGCAGTATTTT,CASSLLAGEDDTQYF
TRBD2,-,TRBJ2-1,TRBV11-2,TGTGCCAGCACACCCCGGGAGGGCGAGAGGAATGAGCAGTTCTTC,CASTPREGERNEQFF
TRBD2,-,TRBJ2-7,TRBV9,TGTGCCAGCAGCCCGGGTGGGACTAGCGGGACCTACGAGCAGTACTTC,CASSPGGTSGTYEQYF
TRBD2,-,TRBJ2-7,TRBV10-3,TGTGCCGTCCGAGCCTCGACTAGCGGGAGCTCCTACGAGCAGTACTTC,CAVRASTSGSSYEQYF
TRBD2,-,TRBJ2-3,TRBV6-5,TGTGCCAGCATCGGGGGGGGCACAGATACGCAGTATTTT,CASIGGGTDTQYF
-,once,TRBJ1-3,TRBV2,TGTGCCAGCAAGGCCAGCCCCTCTGGAAACACCATATATTTT,CASKASPSGNTIYF
-,-,TRBJ1-1,TRBV19,TGTGCCAGTAGTCCTCCGAGGAACACTGAAGCTTTCTTT,CASSPPRNTEAFF
-,-,TRBJ2-1,TRBV5-1,TGCGCCAGCAGCGGGGACGCCGTTGGGCCCTACAATGAGCAGTTCTTC,CASSGDAVGPYNEQFF
-,-,TRBJ2-7,TRBV11-2,TGTGCCAGCAGCTTAGATCCCGGGACGGGCTACGAGCAGTACTTC,CASSLDPGTGYEQYF
-,-,TRBJ2-5,TRBV2,TGTGCCAGCAATGTGGAGCGTGGAGAGACCCAGTACTTC,CASNVERGETQYF
TRBD1,-,TRBJ1-1,TRBV7-3,TGTGCCAGCAGCTTTACAGGGGGTGGCACTGAAGCTTTCTTT,CASSFTGGGTEAFF
-,-,TRBJ1-2,TRBV7-2,TGTGCCAGCAGCTTAACGGTATTTCCGCCGGATGGCTACACCTTC,CASSLTVFPPDGYTF
-,-,TRBJ1-5,TRBV27,TGTGCCAGCAGTCTAAAGGGGGATCAGCCCCAGCATTTT,CASSLKGDQPQHF
TRBD1,-,TRBJ1-3,TRBV5-1,TGCGCCAGCAGCGATGACAGGGCTGGAAACACCATATATTTT,CASSDDRAGNTIYF
TRBD1,-,TRBJ1-4,TRBV5-1,TGCGCCAGCAGCTTGGCGGGACAGGCTGGCGTGGAACTGTTTTTT,CASSLAGQAGVELFF
-,-,TRBJ1-3,TRBV5-1,TGCGCCAGCAGACCTCGACAGGACCTCGGAAACACCATATATTTT,CASRPRQDLGNTIYF
TRBD1,-,TRBJ2-5,TRBV11-2,TGTGCCAGCAGCTTCTCAGGGGGAGTTGGGGAGACCCAGTACTTC,CASSFSGGVGETQYF
TRBD1,-,TRBJ1-2,TRBV15,TGTGCCACCAGCAGCCAACCGGGACAGGGGCCCGTTAGCTATGGCTACACCTTC,CATSSQPGQGPVSYGYTF
-,-,TRBJ1-4,TRBV11-1,TGTGCCAGCAGCCCGGCGGGCCGTAATGAAAAACTGTTTTTT,CASSPAGRNEKLFF
-,-,TRBJ1-1,TRBV6-1,TGTGCCAGCAGCGAAGTTCCACAACGGGAGAACACTGAAGCTTTCTTT,CASSEVPQRENTEAFF
TRBD1,-,TRBJ2-2,TRBV2,TGTGCCAGCAGTTCGATGACAGGGGCGAACACCGGGGAGCTGTTTTTT,CASSSMTGANTGELFF
-,-,TRBJ2-7,TRBV28,TGTGCCAGCAGTCCAGGGGGGAGAACCTACGAGCAGTACTTC,CASSPGGRTYEQYF
-,-,TRBJ1-5,TRBV4-3,TGCGCCAGCAGCCAAGATATGGAGCAGCCCCAGCATTTT,CASSQDMEQPQHF
-,-,TRBJ1-1,TRBV5-8,TGTGCCAGCAGCCCAAGAGGGGGGGGGAACACTGAAGCTTTCTTT,CASSPRGGGNTEAFF
-,-,TRBJ1-3,TRBV10-3,TGTGCCACCCAGGGAGCTGGAAACACCATATATTTT,CATQGAGNTIYF
TRBD1,-,TRBJ1-1,TRBV28,TGTGCCAGCAGAGAGACAGGGTTGAGGGGTGACACTGAAGCTTTCTTT,CASRETGLRGDTEAFF
-,-,TRBJ1-5,TRBV15,TGTGCCACCAGCAGGGTACAATCAGGCCCCCAGCATTTT,CATSRVQSGPQHF
-,-,TRBJ2-4,TRBV7-6,TGTGCCAGCAGCTCGAGCCCCCGGCAGCTGCTTATAGCCAAAAACATTCAGTACTTC,CASSSSPRQLLIAKNIQYF
-,-,TRBJ2-1,TRBV6-6,TGTGCCAGCAGTTACCGCCCGCTGAGCTCCTACAATGAGCAGTTCTTC,CASSYRPLSSYNEQFF
TRBD1,-,TRBJ2-7,TRBV5-4,TGTGCCAGCAGCTTCGGGACAGGTCTGCCTCAGGGTTACGAGCAGTACTTC,CASSFGTGLPQGYEQYF
TRBD1,-,TRBJ2-1,TRBV30,TGTGCCTGGAGTGCCAAGACAGGGTCAAATACGTATGAGCAGTTCTTC,CAWSAKTGSNTYEQFF
-,-,TRBJ2-1,TRBV7-3,TGTGCCAGCAGCTCAGGGTTAGGTGAGCAGTTCTTC,CASSSGLGEQFF
-,-,TRBJ2-7,TRBV28,TGTGCCAGCACCAAAGGGGGGCTGTCCTACGAGCAGTACTTC,CASTKGGLSYEQYF
TRBD1,-,TRBJ1-1,TRBV28,TGTGCCAGCAGATTGAGGGACAGGGGGGGGACTGAAGCTTTCTTT,CASRLRDRGGTEAFF
TRBD1,-,TRBJ1-1,TRBV9,TGTGCCAGCACCCGACAGGGGGCCACTGAAGCTTTCTTT,CASTRQGATEAFF
TRBD1,-,TRBJ1-5,TRBV28,TGTGCCAGCAGTCCGGTACAGGGGGTTGGTAGCAATCAGCCCCAGCATTTT,CASSPVQGVGSNQPQHF
-,-,TRBJ2-7,TRBV7-2,TGTGCCAGCAGCGCATCCGGGACACCACTATTCTCCTACGAGCAGTACTTC,CASSASGTPLFSYEQYF
-,-,TRBJ1-5,TRBV6-1,TGTGCCAGCAGTGAATCCTGGCAGCCCCAGCATTTT,CASSESWQPQHF
-,-,TRBJ2-7,TRBV7-2,TGTGCCAGCAGCTCTTGGACAGGGAGGGACGAGCAGTACTTC,CASSSWTGRDEQYF
-,-,TRBJ1-1,TRBV7-3,TGTGCCAGCAGCTTAAATTGGGCGGGGAACACTGAAGCTTTCTTT,CASSLNWAGNTEAFF
TRBD1,-,TRBJ2-7,TRBV28,TGTGCCAGCACCTCGGGTGGGGGACAGGGGGCATACGAGCAGTACTTC,CASTSGGGQGAYEQYF
TRBD2,-,TRBJ2-1,TRBV9,TGTGCCAGCAGCGCCCGACCGGGACTAGCGGAGCAGTTCTTC,CASSARPGLAEQFF
-,-,TRBJ2-1,TRBV6-4,TGTGCCAGCAGTGTGGAGTGGCAGGGCGAGCAGTTCTTC,CASSVEWQGEQFF
TRBD1,-,TRBJ2-5,TRBV5-1,TGCGCCAGCAGCTTGCAAGGAGACAGGGGCCAAGAGACCCAGTACTTC,CASSLQGDRGQETQYF
-,-,TRBJ2-2,TRBV21-1,TGTGCCAGTAATACAGGTGGCACCGGGGAGCTGTTTTTT,CASNTGGTGELFF
TRBD2,-,TRBJ2-3,TRBV7-2,TGTGCCAGCAGTTCAGCCCGCTCACTAGCGGGAAACCGTCAGTATTTT,CASSSARSLAGNRQYF
-,once,TRBJ2-7,TRBV18,TGTGCCAGCTCACCAGCCCCCGACACATACTACGAGCAGTACTTC,CASSPAPDTYYEQYF
-,-,TRBJ2-3,TRBV10-3,TGTGCCATCAGTGAACAGCGGAGCACAGATACGCAGTATTTT,CAISEQRSTDTQYF
-,-,TRBJ1-1,TRBV28,TGTGCCAGCAAAACCACTACGGAGAACACTGAAGCTTTCTTT,CASKTTTENTEAFF
TRBD1,-,TRBJ1-2,TRBV28,TGTGCCAGCAGTCCAGGGGGAGGATTTGGCTACACCTTC,CASSPGGGFGYTF
TRBD2,-,TRBJ2-7,TRBV28,TGTGCCAGCAGTCCGTCAGCGGGATACGCCTACGAGCAGTACTTC,CASSPSAGYAYEQYF